This T cell receptor (beta chain) was sequenced during a study of cytomegalovirus exposure and HLA in healthy donors. Study summary: Of all 400 or so donors who were genotyped, roughly 81% belonged to the Caucasian-associated ancestry cluster. Study-wide points: Later examination showed HLA-associated TCR beta chains had greater clonal expansion than equally common others.

CDR3 size: 14 residues. V shed 5 bases and J shed 5 bases, with 16 bases lying between them. CDR1 and CDR2 (germline): SGDLS, YYNGEE. In regard to this clone: Its antigen is not identified.

The PCR ran on 60 Vbeta and 13 Jbeta primers. Assay: immunoSEQ multiplex PCR; the TCRdb copy retains only in-frame clones and omits some. The sample records over 80,000 clones, roughly four fifths being singletons. The chain links TRBV9 to TRBJ1-1; possibly TRBD1 for D (6 bases). This clonotype originated in a man between 40 and 49 years old in good health and CMV-seropositive. Sequencing was carried out using PBMCs. The CDR3 sequence is CASSAGTPGTEAFF. The CDR3 bases are TGTGCCAGCAGTGCAGGGACACCCGGGACTGAAGCTTTCTTT.